The TCR beta chain under discussion was sequenced for a study of post-analysis software for immune sequencing data. Study conclusions and caveats: Those with multiple sclerosis, the patient group, showed significantly lower normalized Chao1 diversity than controls.

The library was made from cDNA and included unique molecular identifiers. TCRdb re-analysed the PCR reads in MiXCR, keeping a single row per CDR3 protein. The data show about 260,000 distinct CDR3 sequences, roughly a third seen once. In its sample, this clonotype was seen many times. Its antigen is unidentified. The source material was blood. This receptor was taken from a girl under 18 with multiple sclerosis.

The CDR3 is CASSTVTEAFF. CDR3 sequence (DNA): TGTGCCAGCAGCACAGTGACTGAAGCTTTCTTT. V gene TRBV6-2 or TRBV6-3 combines with J gene TRBJ1-1, with D unclear. The CDR3 loop spans 11 amino acids. Trimming took 6 bases from V and 5 from J, leaving 7 bases between them. Germline V lookup: CDR1 MNHEY, CDR2 SVGEGT.